This entry describes one TCR beta chain. Its target is not known. A read error may explain this, as a much larger clone is one base away. These data come from a study of T cells in Graves' hyperthyroidism and ophthalmopathy. Study-level results: The model predicted ophthalmopathy a median 6.5 months before onset. Blood held most thyroid clonotypes expanded above 0.001 frequency.

TCR beta CDR3 regions were amplified from RNA transcripts. Researchers ran a first-round RT-PCR on the TCR CDR3 using the HTBI primer set. TCRdb ran MiXCR on the multiplex PCR reads and lists one entry per CDR3 protein. The sample lists about 660,000 distinct CDR3 sequences, 45% occurring once. CDR1 KGHDR and CDR2 SFDVKD come from the germline V gene. The CDR3 is 15 residues long. Sequencing was done on a sample of peripheral blood or thyroid tissue (not recorded which). V and J are TRBV24-1 and TRBJ1-2, with D possibly matching TRBD1 (5 bases). This clonotype originated in an adult man with Graves' disease, either hyperthyroidism or ophthalmopathy (not recorded which). The CDR3 loop reads CASSDSSDIAYGYTF. DNA of the CDR3: TGTGCCAGCAGTGATTCTTCGGACATAGCCTATGGCTACACCTTC.